A selection of T cell receptor beta chains follows, all from one sample in a study of blood T cell repertoires in COVID-19. TCRdb keeps only in-frame clones here, not all; method: immunoSEQ multiplex PCR. The table lists approximately 320,000 clones, around 85% of them singletons. Sequencing was carried out using peripheral blood. The receptor set was obtained from a human donor in a cohort sampled during active COVID-19. The CDR3 runs from the conserved cysteine through the conserved F or W. The D gene is left open where the match is weak. A row's size may be missing; if present it is once, few, many or a size class.

D gene	clone size	V gene	J gene	CDR3 DNA	CDR3 protein
TRBD1	.	TRBV6-5	TRBJ1-2	TGTGCCAGCAGACGACAGGGGGTTGGCTATGGCTACACCTTC	CASRRQGVGYGYTF
TRBD1	.	TRBV2	TRBJ2-1	TGTGCCAGGAGGGGACAGCTGAATGAGCAGTTCTTC	CARRGQLNEQFF
.	few	TRBV7-2	TRBJ1-6	TGTGCCAGCAGCTATAATACAGGACTAAATTCACCCCTCCACTTT	CASSYNTGLNSPLHF
.	few	TRBV6-2/TRBV6-3	TRBJ1-1	TGTGCCAGCAGTTCCAGGGTTGACACTGAAGCTTTCTTT	CASSSRVDTEAFF
.	once	TRBV6-5	TRBJ1-4	TGTGCCAGCAGTTACTCGTCAGGGAGGGATGAAAAACTGTTTTTT	CASSYSSGRDEKLFF
.	.	TRBV7-2	TRBJ1-1	TGTGCCAGCAGCTTACGCAGGGGAAGCGAAGCTTTCTTT	CASSLRRGSEAFF
TRBD1	.	TRBV5-1	TRBJ2-7	TGCGCCAGCAGCTTGGGGGGTGAGGGGGCCCACGAGCAGTACTTC	CASSLGGEGAHEQYF
TRBD2	.	TRBV5-1	TRBJ2-1	TGCGCCAGCAGGCCACTAGCGGGGGGGCAGAATGAGCAGTTCTTC	CASRPLAGGQNEQFF
.	few	TRBV7-9	TRBJ1-3	TGTGCCAGCAGCGCCTCAGGGGATAGGAGAAACACCATATATTTT	CASSASGDRRNTIYF
.	once	TRBV5-4	TRBJ1-2	TGTGCCAGCAGCCTGGTAACGGTAGGGAGGGGCTATGGCTACACCTTC	CASSLVTVGRGYGYTF
TRBD2	once	TRBV29-1	TRBJ2-1	TGCAGCGTTCCCCACGGGGGGTACGATGAGCAGTTCTTC	CSVPHGGYDEQFF
.	.	TRBV27	TRBJ1-2	TGTGCCACCTCCGTCCGGGCAGGGAGGAGCTACACCTTC	CATSVRAGRSYTF
TRBD1	once	TRBV19	TRBJ2-7	TGTGCCAGTAGTATTAAAGGACAGGCTACCCGGCAGTACTTC	CASSIKGQATRQYF
.	.	TRBV24-1	TRBJ1-3	TGTGCCACCAGTGATTGGACAGCCGAGGGAAACACCATATATTTT	CATSDWTAEGNTIYF
.	.	TRBV5-1	TRBJ1-1	TGCGCCAGCAGCTTGGATGGGGCGAAGAACACTGAAGCTTTCTTT	CASSLDGAKNTEAFF
.	once	TRBV7-9	TRBJ2-3	TGTGCCAGCAGCCGCCCCCTCGGGCAGGGGCCTTATTCGCAGTATTTT	CASSRPLGQGPYSQYF
TRBD1	.	TRBV7-9	TRBJ2-7	TGTGCCAGCAGAGAGGGTAGGACAGGGGTCTCCGAGCAGTACTTC	CASREGRTGVSEQYF
.	.	TRBV7-9	TRBJ1-1	TGTGCCAGCAGCCCGATAAAAGGGGGCACTGAAGCTTTCTTT	CASSPIKGGTEAFF
.	.	TRBV11-1	TRBJ2-3	TGTGCCAGCAGCTTAGTGGACAAGAGCACAGATACGCAGTATTTT	CASSLVDKSTDTQYF
.	.	TRBV10-2	TRBJ1-2	TGCGCCAGCAGTGAGTCTTCCGGGGGTAACTATGGCTACACCTTC	CASSESSGGNYGYTF
.	.	TRBV29-1	TRBJ1-1	TGCAGCGCTGAAGGACAGCTCACTGAAGCTTTCTTT	CSAEGQLTEAFF
.	.	TRBV2	TRBJ1-1	TGTGCCAGCAGTGCCAGGCGGGGGGCCCACACTGAAGCTTTCTTT	CASSARRGAHTEAFF
.	few	TRBV14	TRBJ1-5	TGTGCCAGCAGCCAATATGCAGGGTTTAATCAGCCCCAGCATTTT	CASSQYAGFNQPQHF
.	.	TRBV9	TRBJ1-1	TGTGCCAGCAGCGTATCTAACGGCGGGGGGGCTGACACTGAAGCTTTCTTT	CASSVSNGGGADTEAFF
TRBD1	.	TRBV7-9	TRBJ2-1	TGTGCCAGCAGCTACCTCGGAGACAGGGATAGGAATGAGCAGTTCTTC	CASSYLGDRDRNEQFF
TRBD1	.	TRBV4-1	TRBJ1-1	TGCGCCAGCAGCCTAGCTCATGGGACAGGCCGTGAAGCTTTCTTT	CASSLAHGTGREAFF
TRBD1	.	TRBV10-3	TRBJ1-1	TGTGCCATCAGAAACAGGGGGGGGAACACTGAAGCTTTCTTT	CAIRNRGGNTEAFF
.	medium-sized	TRBV6-6	TRBJ2-7	TGTGCCAGCAGTCCCCGCACCTCTGCTAACGAGCAGTACTTC	CASSPRTSANEQYF
.	few	TRBV6-6	TRBJ1-5	TGTGCCAGCAGTCCCCCTCCGGGGCAGGGGAACAATCAGCCCCAGCATTTT	CASSPPPGQGNNQPQHF
TRBD1	.	TRBV12-3/TRBV12-4	TRBJ1-2	TGTGCCAGCAGCCGGGACAGGGGAGGCTACACCTTC	CASSRDRGGYTF
.	.	TRBV5-4	TRBJ2-1	TGTGCCAGCAGCAGGGAGTGGACGGACAATGAGCAGTTCTTC	CASSREWTDNEQFF
.	.	TRBV30	TRBJ1-5	TGTGCCTGGTCTGGGCGGGGGTCGGGCAATCAGCCCCAGCATTTT	CAWSGRGSGNQPQHF
.	.	TRBV6-1	TRBJ1-4	TGTGCCAGCAGTGACAGTTACAATGAAAAACTGTTTTTT	CASSDSYNEKLFF
TRBD1	.	TRBV6-6	TRBJ2-7	TGTGCCAGTACCCTAGGGACAGGGTACGAGCAGTACTTC	CASTLGTGYEQYF